The rows below give T cell receptor beta chains drawn from one sample of a study of identical twins. TCRdb used MiXCR to reprocess the 5' RACE reads, holding one entry per CDR3 protein. The sample has roughly 280,000 distinct CDR3 sequences; roughly 10% are singletons. These data were also reused for a study on yellow fever vaccine responses in identical twins.

Sequenced input: CD8+ T cells sorted from blood. Source of these receptors: a woman aged 18-30 years in good health. Both conserved end residues are part of each CDR3. Each record gives: D gene, J gene, V gene, clone size, CDR3 DNA, CDR3 protein. D genes are given only for firm matches. Where a row states a size, it is once, few, many or the class of an expanded clone; other rows omit it.

d_call: NA; j_call: TRBJ1-6; v_call: TRBV7-9; clone_size: NA; cdr3_nt: TGTGCCAGCAGCTTGGGGAGGTCACCCCTCCACTTT; cdr3_aa: CASSLGRSPLHF
d_call: NA; j_call: TRBJ1-4; v_call: TRBV7-9; clone_size: NA; cdr3_nt: TGTGCCAGCAGCGCAGGGGCAACTAATGAAAAACTGTTTTTT; cdr3_aa: CASSAGATNEKLFF
d_call: NA; j_call: TRBJ2-1; v_call: TRBV19; clone_size: NA; cdr3_nt: TGTGCCAGTAGTACCTCCTTTAACTCCTACAATGAGCAGTTCTTC; cdr3_aa: CASSTSFNSYNEQFF
d_call: NA; j_call: TRBJ1-1; v_call: TRBV5-1; clone_size: few; cdr3_nt: TGCGCCAGCAGCACAGCAGCGAACACTGAAGCTTTCTTT; cdr3_aa: CASSTAANTEAFF
d_call: TRBD2; j_call: TRBJ2-7; v_call: TRBV5-6; clone_size: many; cdr3_nt: TGTGCCAGCAGCTTGCGACTAGCGGGACCTTACGAGCAGTACTTC; cdr3_aa: CASSLRLAGPYEQYF
d_call: NA; j_call: TRBJ2-6; v_call: TRBV25-1; clone_size: many; cdr3_nt: TGTGCCAGCAGTGAGGACAGCTCTGGGGCCAACGTCCTGACTTTC; cdr3_aa: CASSEDSSGANVLTF
d_call: TRBD2; j_call: TRBJ2-7; v_call: TRBV5-1; clone_size: few; cdr3_nt: TGCGCCAGCAGCGACGGGACTAACTCCTACGAGCAGTACTTC; cdr3_aa: CASSDGTNSYEQYF
d_call: NA; j_call: TRBJ2-7; v_call: TRBV6-2/TRBV6-3; clone_size: NA; cdr3_nt: TGTGCCAGCAGTTACGGGGGGACCTCCTACGAGCAGTACTTC; cdr3_aa: CASSYGGTSYEQYF
d_call: TRBD1; j_call: TRBJ1-5; v_call: TRBV12-3/TRBV12-4; clone_size: few; cdr3_nt: TGTGCCAGCAGTTTAACCCAGGGGGTATACCAGCCCCAGCATTTT; cdr3_aa: CASSLTQGVYQPQHF
d_call: NA; j_call: TRBJ2-2; v_call: TRBV19; clone_size: many; cdr3_nt: TGTGCCAGTAGTATTGGCGGAAACACCGGGGAGCTGTTTTTT; cdr3_aa: CASSIGGNTGELFF
d_call: NA; j_call: TRBJ2-5; v_call: TRBV6-1; clone_size: NA; cdr3_nt: TGTGCCAGTACTAGGGGCCCGGGGATGGTAGAGACCCAGTACTTC; cdr3_aa: CASTRGPGMVETQYF
d_call: NA; j_call: TRBJ2-5; v_call: TRBV2; clone_size: NA; cdr3_nt: TGTGCCAGCAGCTACCGGGGCAGGGGGGAAGAAGAGACCCAGTACTTC; cdr3_aa: CASSYRGRGEEETQYF
d_call: NA; j_call: TRBJ2-1; v_call: TRBV24-1; clone_size: few; cdr3_nt: TGTGCCACCAGTGGCGACCCCCTGGTTGAGCAGTTCTTC; cdr3_aa: CATSGDPLVEQFF
d_call: NA; j_call: TRBJ2-5; v_call: TRBV10-2; clone_size: NA; cdr3_nt: TGCGCCAGCAGTGAGGGGCAGGAAGAGACCCAGTACTTC; cdr3_aa: CASSEGQEETQYF
d_call: NA; j_call: TRBJ2-7; v_call: TRBV29-1; clone_size: many; cdr3_nt: TGCAGCGTCACCCCAGGGAGGGACAGTTACGAGCAGTACTTC; cdr3_aa: CSVTPGRDSYEQYF
d_call: NA; j_call: TRBJ2-1; v_call: TRBV13; clone_size: NA; cdr3_nt: TGTGCCAGCAGCTTACTAGGCCCCCCAACCAATGAGCAGTTCTTC; cdr3_aa: CASSLLGPPTNEQFF
d_call: NA; j_call: TRBJ2-2; v_call: TRBV11-1; clone_size: NA; cdr3_nt: TGTGCCAGCAGCTTAAACAGAGCGAACACCGGGGAGCTGTTTTTT; cdr3_aa: CASSLNRANTGELFF
d_call: TRBD2; j_call: TRBJ2-5; v_call: TRBV28; clone_size: few; cdr3_nt: TGTGCCAGCAGCGGCCTCATCGGGGTAGCGGGAGTAATAGTGGATCAAGAGACCCAGTACTTC; cdr3_aa: CASSGLIGVAGVIVDQETQYF
d_call: TRBD1; j_call: TRBJ2-2; v_call: TRBV12-3/TRBV12-4; clone_size: few; cdr3_nt: TGTGCCAGCAGACGGGACAGGGGGCTCACCGGGGAGCTGTTTTTT; cdr3_aa: CASRRDRGLTGELFF
d_call: TRBD2; j_call: TRBJ2-3; v_call: TRBV6-2/TRBV6-3; clone_size: few; cdr3_nt: TGTGCCAGCAGTTACCCTCGACTAGCGGGAGATGGAGATACGCAGTATTTT; cdr3_aa: CASSYPRLAGDGDTQYF
d_call: NA; j_call: TRBJ2-5; v_call: TRBV3-1; clone_size: few; cdr3_nt: TGTGCCAGCAGGCAGAGACAGACCCTTCAAGAGACCCAGTACTTC; cdr3_aa: CASRQRQTLQETQYF
d_call: NA; j_call: TRBJ1-2; v_call: TRBV29-1; clone_size: few; cdr3_nt: TGCAGCGGCCTGATGGGTGACTATGGCTACACCTTC; cdr3_aa: CSGLMGDYGYTF
d_call: TRBD2; j_call: TRBJ2-7; v_call: TRBV7-9; clone_size: NA; cdr3_nt: TGTGCCAGCAGCCGCCAGCGGGACCCCTACGAGCAGTACTTC; cdr3_aa: CASSRQRDPYEQYF